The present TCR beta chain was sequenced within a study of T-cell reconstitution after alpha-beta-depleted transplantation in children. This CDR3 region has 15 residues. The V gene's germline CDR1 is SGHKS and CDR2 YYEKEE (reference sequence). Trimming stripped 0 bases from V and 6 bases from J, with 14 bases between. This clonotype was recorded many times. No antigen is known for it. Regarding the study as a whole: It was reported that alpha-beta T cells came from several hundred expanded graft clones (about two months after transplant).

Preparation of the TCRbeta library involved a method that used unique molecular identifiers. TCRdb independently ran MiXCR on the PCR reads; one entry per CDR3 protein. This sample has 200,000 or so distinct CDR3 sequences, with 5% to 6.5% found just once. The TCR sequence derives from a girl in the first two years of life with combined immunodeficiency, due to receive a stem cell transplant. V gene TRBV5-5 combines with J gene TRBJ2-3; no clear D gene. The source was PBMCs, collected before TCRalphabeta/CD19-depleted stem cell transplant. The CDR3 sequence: CASSLEAVRRDTQYF. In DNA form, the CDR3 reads TGTGCCAGCAGCTTGGAGGCGGTTAGACGCGATACGCAGTATTTT.